This entry describes one T cell receptor (beta chain). This receptor's antigen is unknown. No clone much larger than this one lies a single base away; base qualities are absent. Collaborating institutions collected whole blood in K2EDTA tubes following their own protocols. For TCRbeta analysis, collaborator samples were shipped as frozen whole blood, as isolated PBMCs, or as DNA extracted from either sample type. The data are from a study of blood T cell repertoires in COVID-19 (dated by TCRdb to 2018 to 2021). About the full investigation: Collaborator samples came from the United States, Italy and Spain and covered acute and convalescent phases of COVID-19. The prospective study material was composed of cDNA or gDNA derived from T cells, B-cell-depleted T cells, or PBMCs. Deeply sampled blood TCRbeta repertoires from subjects exposed to, actively infected with, or recovered from COVID-19 were included in the dataset. A freely available public database, intended as a resource for researchers studying the immune response to SARS-CoV-2, is where the repertoires were released. Samples came from the ongoing ImmuneRACE study (first 160 participants) plus 1,254 subjects from 6 global collaborators. Sample metadata almost always included a de-identified subject ID, COVID-19 status, age in years and sex. Where available, HLA class I and class II types were obtained from metadata supplied by the sample provider rather than from assay-based typing.

The immunoSEQ Assay, a bias-controlled multiplex PCR, was used to amplify TCRbeta CDR3 regions from genomic DNA. Concerning the study's data processing: The number of nucleated cells in each sample was estimated from the amplification of reference gene primers within the assay. To quantify the absolute abundance of each unique TCRbeta CDR3 rearrangement, sequence reads were collapsed and filtered. Productive Simpson clonality was computed per sample as the square root of Simpson's diversity index over productive rearrangements. Held by TCRdb, this immuneACCESS table contains in-frame sequences only and omits some clones. Under half of the omission traces to an unresolved V gene where checked; the cause of the rest is unknown. That table gives V, J and clone size, and the DNA gave D and trimming. This sample holds tens of thousands of clones; approximately 88% were observed only once. Over 4% of the sample lies in the top ten.

General findings and caveats noted by the study authors: The amount of clinical and demographic metadata varied by source and participant and was provided uncurated.

Sequences SGHVS (CDR1) and FQNEAQ (CDR2) are obtained from the germline V gene. The CDR3 numbers 13 residues from cysteine through phenylalanine. Here the CDR3 DNA is all that survives: 39 bases in frame from base 1. V is pared back by 1 base and J by 7 bases, with 8 bases lying between the germline termini. In this chain, TRBV7-8 is recombined with TRBJ1-5; TRBD1 is a possible D gene, resting on 5 matching bases. The receptor was derived from a human donor in a cohort sampled during active COVID-19. The sample consisted of peripheral blood. The CDR3 loop reads CASSLVGGQPQHF. The bases are TGTGCCAGCAGCTTAGTGGGGGGGCAGCCCCAGCATTTT.